This T cell receptor (beta chain) was sequenced in a study of T cell clusters in autoimmune cytopenias. Each sample's input was 250 ng genomic DNA, 35,000 to 40,000 genome equivalents. TRB rearrangements were amplified by touch-down multiplex PCR with mixed TRB-A/B primers. Following a re-call of the multiplex PCR reads, TCRdb has one entry per CDR3 protein and lacks DNA. This sample's clone table lists about 15,000 distinct CDR3 sequences. Per the germline V gene, CDR1 is MNHEY and CDR2 is SMNVEV (reference sequence). The length of the CDR3 is 14 residues. Sequencing was performed on peripheral blood. This TCR came from a human donor with an autoimmune cytopenia or autoimmune hepatitis (not recorded which). The chain carries TRBV27 and TRBJ1-3; TCRdb indicates TRBD1, and absent DNA this call remains unverified. Here the CDR3 reads CASSLAGVGNTIYF.